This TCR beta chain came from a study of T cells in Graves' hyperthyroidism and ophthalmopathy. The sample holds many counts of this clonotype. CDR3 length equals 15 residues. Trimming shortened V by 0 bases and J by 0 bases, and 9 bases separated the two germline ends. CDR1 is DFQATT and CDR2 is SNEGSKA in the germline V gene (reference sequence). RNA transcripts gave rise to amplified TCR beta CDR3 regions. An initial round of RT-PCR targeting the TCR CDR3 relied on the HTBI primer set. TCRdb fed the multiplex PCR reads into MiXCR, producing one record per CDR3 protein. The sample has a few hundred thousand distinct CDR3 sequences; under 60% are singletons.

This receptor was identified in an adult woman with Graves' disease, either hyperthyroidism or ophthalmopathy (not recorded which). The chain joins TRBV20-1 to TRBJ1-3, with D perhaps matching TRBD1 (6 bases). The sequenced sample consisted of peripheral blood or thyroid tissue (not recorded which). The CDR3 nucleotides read TGCAGTGCTAGAGAGTTCAGGGGCTCTGGAAACACCATATATTTT. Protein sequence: CSAREFRGSGNTIYF.